The rows below give T cell receptor beta chains drawn from one sample of a study of blood T cell repertoires in COVID-19. Some clones are missing from TCRdb's copy, which holds only in-frame ones; the method was immunoSEQ multiplex PCR. The sample has 210,000 or so clones; 80% to 90% are singletons. Sequenced sample: peripheral blood. Receptors originate from a woman between 45 and 60 years old with active or convalescent COVID-19. Each CDR3 is given with its conserved first and last residue. Each record gives: J gene, V gene, D gene, clone size, CDR3 protein, CDR3 DNA. The D gene is left open where the match is weak. Size is stated for part of the rows, as once, few or many counts, or as a class when the clone is expanded.

j_call: TRBJ2-3
v_call: TRBV5-4
d_call: .
clone_size: once
cdr3_aa: CASSLKLTSTDTQYF
cdr3_nt: TGTGCCAGCAGCTTGAAGTTAACTAGCACAGATACGCAGTATTTT

j_call: TRBJ1-2
v_call: TRBV7-9
d_call: TRBD1
clone_size: .
cdr3_aa: CASSLGVEDRGGYTF
cdr3_nt: TGTGCCAGCAGCTTAGGGGTCGAGGACAGGGGTGGCTACACCTTC

j_call: TRBJ2-5
v_call: TRBV30
d_call: TRBD1
clone_size: .
cdr3_aa: CAWSLQGAGQETQYF
cdr3_nt: TGTGCCTGGAGTTTACAGGGGGCTGGGCAAGAGACCCAGTACTTC

j_call: TRBJ2-1
v_call: TRBV5-1
d_call: .
clone_size: .
cdr3_aa: CASSLAPRGRDEQFF
cdr3_nt: TGCGCCAGCAGCTTGGCCCCTCGGGGTCGGGATGAGCAGTTCTTC

j_call: TRBJ1-2
v_call: TRBV20-1
d_call: .
clone_size: few
cdr3_aa: CSVSHYGYTF
cdr3_nt: TGCAGTGTAAGCCACTATGGCTACACCTTC

j_call: TRBJ1-1
v_call: TRBV27
d_call: .
clone_size: .
cdr3_aa: CASSYYGQSGAFF
cdr3_nt: TGTGCCAGCAGTTATTACGGACAGTCTGGCGCTTTCTTT

j_call: TRBJ2-3
v_call: TRBV30
d_call: .
clone_size: .
cdr3_aa: CAWSVQSHTQYF
cdr3_nt: TGTGCCTGGAGTGTGCAAAGCCATACGCAGTATTTT

j_call: TRBJ2-5
v_call: TRBV7-8
d_call: TRBD1
clone_size: .
cdr3_aa: CASSLGDSHMGQETQYF
cdr3_nt: TGTGCCAGCAGCTTAGGGGACAGTCATATGGGCCAAGAGACCCAGTACTTC

j_call: TRBJ1-2
v_call: TRBV28
d_call: TRBD1
clone_size: .
cdr3_aa: CASSKPGQGFYGYTF
cdr3_nt: TGTGCCAGCAGTAAACCGGGACAGGGATTCTATGGCTACACCTTC

j_call: TRBJ1-6
v_call: TRBV7-9
d_call: TRBD1
clone_size: .
cdr3_aa: CASSLGQGNPLHF
cdr3_nt: TGTGCCAGCAGCCTCGGACAGGGAAATCCCCTCCACTTT

j_call: TRBJ1-5
v_call: TRBV28
d_call: TRBD1
clone_size: once
cdr3_aa: CASSETGTGRNQPQHF
cdr3_nt: TGTGCCAGCAGCGAGACCGGGACAGGGCGCAATCAGCCCCAGCATTTT

j_call: TRBJ2-2
v_call: TRBV7-3
d_call: TRBD2
clone_size: .
cdr3_aa: CASRKPGLAGGRTGELFF
cdr3_nt: TGTGCCAGCAGGAAACCGGGACTAGCGGGAGGAAGGACCGGGGAGCTGTTTTTT

j_call: TRBJ2-1
v_call: TRBV7-6
d_call: TRBD2
clone_size: .
cdr3_aa: CASSLVRTSDGHEQFF
cdr3_nt: TGTGCCAGCAGCTTAGTCAGGACTAGTGACGGTCATGAGCAGTTCTTC

j_call: TRBJ1-6
v_call: TRBV9
d_call: .
clone_size: .
cdr3_aa: CASSVGGYSPLHF
cdr3_nt: TGTGCCAGCAGCGTAGGGGGCTATTCACCCCTCCACTTT

j_call: TRBJ1-1
v_call: TRBV10-2
d_call: .
clone_size: .
cdr3_aa: CASDEGKGTEAFF
cdr3_nt: TGCGCCAGCGACGAGGGTAAAGGGACTGAAGCTTTCTTT

j_call: TRBJ2-3
v_call: TRBV6-7
d_call: TRBD1
clone_size: .
cdr3_aa: CASSYSTGAPTDTQYF
cdr3_nt: TGTGCCAGCAGTTACTCGACAGGGGCCCCCACAGATACGCAGTATTTT

j_call: TRBJ1-6
v_call: TRBV2
d_call: TRBD1
clone_size: .
cdr3_aa: CASSEKVWTGPNSPLHF
cdr3_nt: TGTGCCAGCAGTGAAAAAGTTTGGACAGGACCTAATTCACCCCTCCACTTT

j_call: TRBJ1-3
v_call: TRBV18
d_call: TRBD1
clone_size: few
cdr3_aa: CASSPGQGAGNTIYF
cdr3_nt: TGTGCCAGCTCACCAGGGCAGGGGGCTGGAAACACCATATATTTT

j_call: TRBJ2-7
v_call: TRBV29-1
d_call: TRBD1
clone_size: .
cdr3_aa: CSVARQGYEQYF
cdr3_nt: TGCAGCGTTGCAAGACAGGGCTACGAGCAGTACTTC

j_call: TRBJ1-4
v_call: TRBV5-6
d_call: TRBD1
clone_size: .
cdr3_aa: CASSFRQGHPVNEKLFF
cdr3_nt: TGTGCCAGCAGCTTTAGACAGGGCCATCCCGTTAATGAAAAACTGTTTTTT

j_call: TRBJ1-2
v_call: TRBV11-2
d_call: .
clone_size: .
cdr3_aa: CASSPNRVELYGYTF
cdr3_nt: TGTGCCAGCAGTCCAAACAGGGTCGAACTTTATGGCTACACCTTC

j_call: TRBJ1-6
v_call: TRBV6-1
d_call: .
clone_size: .
cdr3_aa: CASSEYRANNSPLHF
cdr3_nt: TGTGCCAGCAGTGAATACAGGGCCAATAATTCACCCCTCCACTTT

j_call: TRBJ2-1
v_call: TRBV29-1
d_call: .
clone_size: .
cdr3_aa: CSVEGGGPFNEQFF
cdr3_nt: TGCAGCGTTGAGGGAGGGGGACCTTTCAATGAGCAGTTCTTC

j_call: TRBJ2-1
v_call: TRBV7-2
d_call: .
clone_size: .
cdr3_aa: CASSLARNNEQFF
cdr3_nt: TGTGCCAGCAGCTTAGCGAGGAACAATGAGCAGTTCTTC

j_call: TRBJ1-5
v_call: TRBV28
d_call: .
clone_size: .
cdr3_aa: CASRGQSNQPQHF
cdr3_nt: TGTGCCAGCAGGGGACAAAGCAATCAGCCCCAGCATTTT

j_call: TRBJ2-1
v_call: TRBV5-6
d_call: TRBD1
clone_size: .
cdr3_aa: CASDRGAGTYNEQFF
cdr3_nt: TGTGCCAGCGACAGGGGTGCGGGAACTTACAATGAGCAGTTCTTC

j_call: TRBJ2-2
v_call: TRBV3-1/TRBV3-2
d_call: .
clone_size: .
cdr3_aa: CASSQGAGPGELFF
cdr3_nt: TGTGCCAGCAGCCAAGGAGCGGGCCCCGGGGAGCTGTTTTTT

j_call: TRBJ2-1
v_call: TRBV5-6
d_call: .
clone_size: .
cdr3_aa: CASSLVGDEQFF
cdr3_nt: TGTGCCAGCAGCTTGGTGGGCGATGAGCAGTTCTTC

j_call: TRBJ1-3
v_call: TRBV9
d_call: .
clone_size: .
cdr3_aa: CASSVGSIYSGNTIYF
cdr3_nt: TGTGCCAGCAGCGTGGGCAGTATTTACTCTGGAAACACCATATATTTT

j_call: TRBJ1-5
v_call: TRBV19
d_call: .
clone_size: .
cdr3_aa: CASSADPGGVGNQPQHF
cdr3_nt: TGTGCCAGTAGTGCGGACCCCGGAGGGGTTGGCAATCAGCCCCAGCATTTT

j_call: TRBJ1-4
v_call: TRBV3-1/TRBV3-2
d_call: .
clone_size: .
cdr3_aa: CASSLLGGGEKLFF
cdr3_nt: TGTGCCAGCAGCCTACTGGGGGGGGGCGAAAAACTGTTTTTT

j_call: TRBJ1-1
v_call: TRBV11-2
d_call: .
clone_size: .
cdr3_aa: CASSPSGSTEAFF
cdr3_nt: TGTGCCAGCAGCCCCAGCGGGAGCACTGAAGCTTTCTTT

j_call: TRBJ1-3
v_call: TRBV18
d_call: .
clone_size: .
cdr3_aa: CASSTGSSGNTIYF
cdr3_nt: TGTGCCAGCTCAACAGGGAGCTCTGGAAACACCATATATTTT

j_call: TRBJ2-1
v_call: TRBV18
d_call: TRBD2
clone_size: few
cdr3_aa: CASSPRGGDNEQFF
cdr3_nt: TGTGCCAGCTCACCGCGCGGGGGGGACAATGAGCAGTTCTTC

j_call: TRBJ2-2
v_call: TRBV19
d_call: .
clone_size: .
cdr3_aa: CASSIVEAGNTGELFF
cdr3_nt: TGTGCCAGTAGTATAGTGGAGGCGGGCAACACCGGGGAGCTGTTTTTT

j_call: TRBJ1-1
v_call: TRBV11-3
d_call: TRBD1
clone_size: .
cdr3_aa: CANGQGRDMNTEAFF
cdr3_nt: TGTGCCAACGGACAGGGAAGGGACATGAACACTGAAGCTTTCTTT

j_call: TRBJ1-6
v_call: TRBV7-9
d_call: TRBD1
clone_size: few
cdr3_aa: CAGDRGPSSPLHF
cdr3_nt: TGTGCCGGGGACAGGGGGCCCTCTTCACCCCTCCACTTT

j_call: TRBJ1-1
v_call: TRBV5-8
d_call: .
clone_size: .
cdr3_aa: CASSSPGNMATEAFF
cdr3_nt: TGTGCCAGCAGCTCCCCGGGAAACATGGCCACTGAAGCTTTCTTT

j_call: TRBJ1-6
v_call: TRBV27
d_call: .
clone_size: .
cdr3_aa: CASSPWALNSPLHF
cdr3_nt: TGTGCCAGCAGTCCCTGGGCCCTTAATTCACCCCTCCACTTT

j_call: TRBJ2-1
v_call: TRBV6-4
d_call: TRBD2
clone_size: .
cdr3_aa: CASGGLAAGDEQFF
cdr3_nt: TGTGCCAGCGGGGGACTAGCGGCGGGCGATGAGCAGTTCTTC

j_call: TRBJ2-5
v_call: TRBV18
d_call: .
clone_size: once
cdr3_aa: CASSPNSGGETQYF
cdr3_nt: TGTGCCAGCTCACCAAATAGCGGAGGGGAGACCCAGTACTTC

j_call: TRBJ2-5
v_call: TRBV5-1
d_call: .
clone_size: .
cdr3_aa: CASSLVRTPGETQYF
cdr3_nt: TGCGCCAGCAGCTTGGTCCGGACTCCAGGCGAGACCCAGTACTTC

j_call: TRBJ2-7
v_call: TRBV2
d_call: TRBD1
clone_size: few
cdr3_aa: CASSESRDRVGSYEQYF
cdr3_nt: TGTGCCAGCAGTGAATCCCGGGACAGGGTTGGCTCCTACGAGCAGTACTTC

j_call: TRBJ1-5
v_call: TRBV10-3
d_call: .
clone_size: .
cdr3_aa: CAISDGQFNQPQHF
cdr3_nt: TGTGCCATCAGTGATGGACAATTCAATCAGCCCCAGCATTTT

j_call: TRBJ1-5
v_call: TRBV7-8
d_call: TRBD1
clone_size: .
cdr3_aa: CASSRDRAAYSNQPQHF
cdr3_nt: TGTGCCAGCAGCCGGGACAGGGCCGCGTATAGCAATCAGCCCCAGCATTTT

j_call: TRBJ1-6
v_call: TRBV28
d_call: TRBD1
clone_size: once
cdr3_aa: CAGHRGWNSPLHF
cdr3_nt: TGTGCCGGACACAGGGGGTGGAATTCACCCCTCCACTTT

j_call: TRBJ2-2
v_call: TRBV7-3
d_call: .
clone_size: .
cdr3_aa: CASSLNGERELFF
cdr3_nt: TGTGCCAGCAGCTTAAACGGAGAAAGGGAGCTGTTTTTT

j_call: TRBJ1-1
v_call: TRBV27
d_call: TRBD1
clone_size: .
cdr3_aa: CASSWTGATEAFF
cdr3_nt: TGTGCCAGCAGTTGGACAGGGGCTACTGAAGCTTTCTTT